This TCR beta chain was identified in a study of spatial heterogeneity in lung cancer. About the study: The library had UMIs, and each TCR and UMI pair averaged more than ten raw reads.

Time point noted: sample taken at primary tumor resection. Whole RNA obtained from tumor, nontumor lung or frozen PBMC underwent sequencing without sorting. The donor group consisted of 55 to 85 patients who had untreated, early-stage non-small cell lung cancer. V lost 5 bases, J lost 7 bases, and 15 bases lay in between. CDR1 is DFQATT and CDR2 is SNEGSKA in the germline V gene (reference sequence). This CDR3 spans 14 amino acids. The sample holds many counts of this clonotype. Its antigen is not known. Overall study results and limits: Compared with follow-up, resection was when ubiquitous expanded tumor TCRs appeared in blood more.

TCRdb fed the 5' RACE reads into MiXCR, producing one record per CDR3 protein. Seen here are about 45,000 distinct CDR3 sequences, roughly an eighth observed once, and the top ten hold 50% to 65%. The chain uses TRBV20-1 and TRBJ1-6; D unclear. Sequencing was performed on PBMCs, taken at surgery. The clonotype originates from a male donor with early-stage non-small cell lung cancer. DNA for the CDR3: TGCAGTGCTCCCCGCGGGCAGTTAAATTCACCCCTCCACTTT. Residues: CSAPRGQLNSPLHF.